This entry describes one TCR beta chain. What it recognizes is unknown. One end of the junction is discordant with germline, which a read error may explain. The CDR3 extends over 14 amino acids. The germline V gene has CDR1 SGDLS and CDR2 YYNGEE. CD8+CD57+ cell expansion had been shown by flow cytometry in patients chosen for sequencing. Patients, without exception, had severe acquired aplastic anemia. This specimen belongs to a study of CD8+CD57+ T cells in acquired aplastic anemia. Looking at the study overall: On average, sorted CD4+ and CD8+ cells gave about 3.1 ug of DNA. Study-wide results and caveats: Patients and controls turned out to have 25 to 35 CD8+ CDR3 sequences in common.

According to the study, genomic DNA was the template for TCR beta VDJ and CDR3 profiling. TCRdb recomputed calls from the reads with MiXCR, one row per CDR3 protein. Of fewer than 300,000 distinct CDR3 sequences in the sample, around 82% were seen once. Material for sequencing was sorted CD4+, CD8+, or CD8+CD57+ T cells (not recorded which) from PBMCs. The TCR originated in a human donor with aplastic anemia. V and J are TRBV9 and TRBJ2-3; weak D call: TRBD1 (6 bases). The CDR3 DNA reads TGTGCCAGCAGCGTAGCAGGGGTTTCGTCGCAGCCCCATTTT. It is translated as CASSVAGVSSQPHF.